These 9 T cell receptor beta chains were all obtained from the same sample, sequenced in a study of control samples from healthy donors and cancer patients. Data came from immunoSEQ multiplex PCR; TCRdb stores just in-frame clones and leaves some out. The sample has about 170,000 clones, 75% to 95% seen once; the top ten hold more than 1.3%. The specimen sequenced was blood. The receptors originated from a woman in her 30s in good health.

On this clone: Other DNA sequences of this sample code for an identical CDR3. The chain has TRBV6-6 and TRBJ2-2, with 11 bases that match TRBD1. After removal of 2 bases from V and 5 bases from J, the junction contained 1 base not matched to a gene. The CDR3 has 15 amino acids. Germline values: CDR1 MNHNY, CDR2 SVGAGI (reference sequence). The CDR3 bases are TGTGCCAGCAGTTACGGGACAGGGGGGACCGGGGAGCTGTTTTTT. It specifies CASSYGTGGTGELFF.

The chain links TRBV21-1 to TRBJ2-7; TRBD1 is the table's D call and was not checked against the DNA. TRBV21-1 is given as a pseudogene. The CDR3 contains 13 residues. In DNA, the CDR3 is TGTGCCAGCAACAACAGGGCCTACTACGAGCAGTACTTC. Translating it yields CASNNRAYYEQYF.

The V call is TRBV5-3, the J call TRBJ1-3; D gene ambiguous. TRBV5-3 is flagged as an ORF with uncertain function. Trimming took 0 bases from V and 0 from J, leaving 10 bases between them. The CDR3 spans 16 residues. The CDR3 DNA sequence: TGTGCCAGAAGCTTGGTCAGGCAGAGCTCTGGAAACACCATATATTTT. The encoded protein is CARSLVRQSSGNTIYF.

The CDR3 region has the DNA TGTGCCACCAGCAGAGATATTGGGGAGTACGAGCAGTACTTC. Protein: CATSRDIGEYEQYF. The chain has TRBV15 and TRBJ2-7; perhaps TRBD2 as D (5 bases). V was trimmed by 0 bases and J by 4 bases, leaving 10 bases between them. This CDR3 comprises 14 residues. The germline gives CDR1 LNHNV, CDR2 YYDKDF (reference sequence).

This clone was seen once. This chain joins TRBV6-5 and TRBJ2-2, with D tentatively TRBD1 (6 bases). Germline loops: CDR1 MNHEY, CDR2 SVGAGI. Trimming took 0 bases from V and 5 from J, leaving 10 bases between them. This CDR3 region has 15 residues. As DNA, the CDR3 is TGTGCCAGCAGTTACTCGGGGGCGCGGACCGGGGAGCTGTTTTTT. This translates into CASSYSGARTGELFF.

The rearrangement uses TRBV6-6 and TRBJ1-2; a weak D match, TRBD1 (5 bases). Germline values: CDR1 MNHNY, CDR2 SVGAGI (reference sequence). There are 13 residues in the CDR3. V lost 2 bases to trimming and J lost 6 bases, with 10 bases between them. The CDR3 loop reads CASSYEGVDGYTF. Here the CDR3 DNA reads TGTGCCAGCAGTTACGAAGGGGTGGATGGCTACACCTTC.

This CDR3 is CASSPALAGVETQYF. The DNA for the CDR3 is TGTGCCAGCAGCCCCGCACTAGCGGGGGTGGAGACCCAGTACTTC. The rearrangement uses TRBV3-1 (or the pseudogene TRBV3-2) and TRBJ2-5; 11 positions match TRBD2. Unmatched junction bases numbered 6, after V lost 4 bases and J lost 5 bases. The CDR3 sequence is 15 residues long. Per germline, CDR1 LGHDT and CDR2 YNNKEL (reference sequence).

The chain combines TRBV6-1 with TRBJ1-1; 7 bases map to TRBD1. Germline CDR1 and CDR2: MNHNS and SASEGT. CDR3 size: 13 residues. J lost 7 bases, V lost 2 bases, and 4 bases had no gene match. The CDR3 loop is CASSEQGELEAFF. In DNA, the CDR3 is TGTGCCAGCAGTGAACAGGGGGAACTTGAAGCTTTCTTT.

The chain employs TRBV6-5 and TRBJ1-1, with D tentatively TRBD1 (6 bases). Trimming left V 6 bases short and J 1 base short, with 12 bases between. Germline lookup yields CDR1 MNHEY and CDR2 SVGAGI. The CDR3 length is 14 residues. CDR3 region: CASRPDSRNTEAFF. The CDR3 coding sequence is TGTGCCAGCAGACCGGACAGTCGGAACACTGAAGCTTTCTTT.